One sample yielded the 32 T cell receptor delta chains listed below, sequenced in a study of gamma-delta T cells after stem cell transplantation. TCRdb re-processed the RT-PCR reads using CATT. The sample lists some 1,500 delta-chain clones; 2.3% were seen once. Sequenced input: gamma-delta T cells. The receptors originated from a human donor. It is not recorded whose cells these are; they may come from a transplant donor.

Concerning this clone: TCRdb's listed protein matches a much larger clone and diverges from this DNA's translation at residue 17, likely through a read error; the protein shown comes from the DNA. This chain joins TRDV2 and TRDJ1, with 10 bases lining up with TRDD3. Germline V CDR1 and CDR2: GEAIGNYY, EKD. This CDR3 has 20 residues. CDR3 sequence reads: CACDSMLTGGSPQEADRLIF. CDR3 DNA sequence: TGTGCCTGTGACTCGATGCTTACTGGGGGATCACCCCAGGAGGCCGATAGACTCATCTTT.

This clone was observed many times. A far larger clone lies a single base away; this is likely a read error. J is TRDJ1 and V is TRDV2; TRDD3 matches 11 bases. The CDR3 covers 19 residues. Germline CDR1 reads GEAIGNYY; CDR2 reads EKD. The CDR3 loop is CACDKLGDKGKTYTDELIF. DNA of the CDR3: TGTGCCTGTGATAAACTGGGGGATAAGGGAAAAACGTACACCGATGAACTCATCTTT.

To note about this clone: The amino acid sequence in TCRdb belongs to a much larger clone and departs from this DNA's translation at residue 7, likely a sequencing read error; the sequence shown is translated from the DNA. DNA for the CDR3: TGTGCCTGTGACACGGTACCGGGGGATACTTACACCGATAAACTCATCTTT. Its translation is CACDTVPGDTYTDKLIF. The chain recombines TRDV2 with TRDJ1, with TRDD3 matching over 9 bases. This CDR3 has 17 residues. V lost 1 base and J lost 0; bases outside the gene matches: 8. Per the germline V gene, CDR1 is GEAIGNYY and CDR2 is EKD.

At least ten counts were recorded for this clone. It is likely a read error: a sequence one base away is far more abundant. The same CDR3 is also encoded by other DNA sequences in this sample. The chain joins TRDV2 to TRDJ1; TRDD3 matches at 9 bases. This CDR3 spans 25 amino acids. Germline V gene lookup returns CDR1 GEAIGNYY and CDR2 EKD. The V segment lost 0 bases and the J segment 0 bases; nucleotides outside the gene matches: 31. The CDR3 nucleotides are TGTGCCTGTGACACCCTGGTATCTGGGGGATCATCCCCCAGTCAGGAGGCTAATTACACCGATAAACTCATCTTT. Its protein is CACDTLVSGGSSPSQEANYTDKLIF.

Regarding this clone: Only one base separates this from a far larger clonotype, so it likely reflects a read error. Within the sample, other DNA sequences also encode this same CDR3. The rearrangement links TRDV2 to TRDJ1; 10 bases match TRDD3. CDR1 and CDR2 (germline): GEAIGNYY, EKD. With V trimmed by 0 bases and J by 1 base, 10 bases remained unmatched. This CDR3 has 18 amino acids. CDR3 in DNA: TGTGCCTGTGACACCGTACTCGGGGGATACGGGTCCACCGATAAACTCATCTTT. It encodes CACDTVLGGYGSTDKLIF.

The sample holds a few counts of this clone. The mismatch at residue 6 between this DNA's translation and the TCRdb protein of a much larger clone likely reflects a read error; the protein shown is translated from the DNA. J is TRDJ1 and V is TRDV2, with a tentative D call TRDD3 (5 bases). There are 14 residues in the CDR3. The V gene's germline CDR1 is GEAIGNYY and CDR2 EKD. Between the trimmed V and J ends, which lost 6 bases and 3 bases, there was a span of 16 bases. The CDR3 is CACFAPGAADKLIF. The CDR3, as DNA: TGTGCCTGTTTCGCTCCGGGGGCCGCCGATAAACTCATCTTT.

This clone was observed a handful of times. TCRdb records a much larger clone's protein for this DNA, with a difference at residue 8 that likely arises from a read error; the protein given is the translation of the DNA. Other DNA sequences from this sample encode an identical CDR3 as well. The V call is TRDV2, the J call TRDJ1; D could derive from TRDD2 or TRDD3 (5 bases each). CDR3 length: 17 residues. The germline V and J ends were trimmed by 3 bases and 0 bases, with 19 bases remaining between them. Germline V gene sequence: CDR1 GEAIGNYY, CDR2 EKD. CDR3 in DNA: TGTGCCTGTGACGCCCTACTGCGGGATTCGTACACCGATAAACTCATCTTT. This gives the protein CACDALLRDSYTDKLIF.

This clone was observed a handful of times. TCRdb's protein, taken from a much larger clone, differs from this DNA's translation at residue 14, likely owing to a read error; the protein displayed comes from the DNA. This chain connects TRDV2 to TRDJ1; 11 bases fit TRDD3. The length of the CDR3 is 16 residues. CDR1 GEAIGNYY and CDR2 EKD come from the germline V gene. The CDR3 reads CACDTLLGDNTDKPIF. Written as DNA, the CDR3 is TGTGCCTGTGACACTTTACTGGGGGATAACACCGATAAACCCATCTTT.

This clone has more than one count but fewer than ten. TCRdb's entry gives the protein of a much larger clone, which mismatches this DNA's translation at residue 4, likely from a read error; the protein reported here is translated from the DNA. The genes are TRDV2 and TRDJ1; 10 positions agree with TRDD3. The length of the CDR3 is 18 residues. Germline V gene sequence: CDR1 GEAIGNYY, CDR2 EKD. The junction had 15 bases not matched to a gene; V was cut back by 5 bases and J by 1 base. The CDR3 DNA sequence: TGTGCCTGTGGCACTGTACTCGGGGGATACGGGTCCACCGATAAACTCATCTTT. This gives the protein CACGTVLGGYGSTDKLIF.

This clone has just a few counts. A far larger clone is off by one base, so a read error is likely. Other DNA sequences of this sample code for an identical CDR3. CDR3 DNA sequence: TGTGCCTGCGACCCAATCAGTACTGGGGGATTATCCACCGATAAACTCATCTTT. Protein sequence: CACDPISTGGLSTDKLIF. This chain links TRDV2 with TRDJ1; 10 bases align to TRDD3. V lost 7 bases to trimming and J lost 1 base; unmatched junction nucleotides: 17. Germline CDR1 is GEAIGNYY and CDR2 is EKD. The CDR3 contains 18 residues.

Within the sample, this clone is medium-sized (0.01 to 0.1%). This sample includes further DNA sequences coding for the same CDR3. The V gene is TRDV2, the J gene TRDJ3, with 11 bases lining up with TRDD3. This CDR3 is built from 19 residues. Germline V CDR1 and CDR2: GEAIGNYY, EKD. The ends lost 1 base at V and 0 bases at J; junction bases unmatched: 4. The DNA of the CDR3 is TGTGCCTGTGACACTCTGGGGGATACAAGCTCCTGGGACACCCGACAGATGTTTTTC. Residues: CACDTLGDTSSWDTRQMFF.

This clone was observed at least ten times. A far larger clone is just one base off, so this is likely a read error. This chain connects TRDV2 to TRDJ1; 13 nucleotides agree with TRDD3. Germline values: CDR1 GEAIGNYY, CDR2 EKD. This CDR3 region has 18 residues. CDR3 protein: CACDALLGDTRGTDELIF. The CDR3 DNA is TGTGCCTGTGACGCCCTACTGGGGGATACGCGAGGGACCGATGAACTCATCTTT.

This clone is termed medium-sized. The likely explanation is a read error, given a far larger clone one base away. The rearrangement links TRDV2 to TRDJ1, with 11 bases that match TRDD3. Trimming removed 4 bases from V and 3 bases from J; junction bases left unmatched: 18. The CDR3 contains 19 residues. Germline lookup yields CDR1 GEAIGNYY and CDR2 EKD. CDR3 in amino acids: CACDKLGDKGKTYADKLIF. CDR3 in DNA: TGTGCCTGTGATAAACTGGGGGATAAGGGAAAAACGTACGCCGATAAACTCATCTTT.

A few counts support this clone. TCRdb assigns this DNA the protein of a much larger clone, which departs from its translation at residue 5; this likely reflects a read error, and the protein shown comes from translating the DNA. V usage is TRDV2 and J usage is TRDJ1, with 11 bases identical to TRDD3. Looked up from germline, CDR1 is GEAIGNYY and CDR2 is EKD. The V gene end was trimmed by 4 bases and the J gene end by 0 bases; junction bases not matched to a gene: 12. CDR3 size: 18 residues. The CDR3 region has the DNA TGTGCCTGTGATCTGGTTAGAATGGGGGATACGTACACCGATAAACTCATCTTT. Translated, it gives CACDLVRMGDTYTDKLIF.

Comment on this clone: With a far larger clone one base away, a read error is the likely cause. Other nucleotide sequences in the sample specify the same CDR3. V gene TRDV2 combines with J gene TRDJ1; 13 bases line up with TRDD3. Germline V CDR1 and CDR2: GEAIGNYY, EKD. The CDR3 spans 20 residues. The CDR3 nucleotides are TGTGCCTGCGACACTCTACTGGGGGATACGCGAGTTGCCCACACCGATAAACTCATCTTT. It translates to CACDTLLGDTRVAHTDKLIF.

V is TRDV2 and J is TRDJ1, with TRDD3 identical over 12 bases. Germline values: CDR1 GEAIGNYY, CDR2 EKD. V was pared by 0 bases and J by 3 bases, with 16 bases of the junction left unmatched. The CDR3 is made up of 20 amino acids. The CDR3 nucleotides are TGTGCCTGTGACACCGTGACACCTGGGGGATACGGAAGTAGGGCCGATAAACTCATCTTT. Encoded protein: CACDTVTPGGYGSRADKLIF.

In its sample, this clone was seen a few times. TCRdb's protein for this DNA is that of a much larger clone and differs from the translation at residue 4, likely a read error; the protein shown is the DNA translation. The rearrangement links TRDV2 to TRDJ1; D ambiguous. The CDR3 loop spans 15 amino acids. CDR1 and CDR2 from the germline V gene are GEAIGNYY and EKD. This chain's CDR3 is CACGTVGGYTDKLIF. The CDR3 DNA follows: TGTGCCTGTGGCACCGTGGGAGGATACACCGATAAACTCATCTTT.

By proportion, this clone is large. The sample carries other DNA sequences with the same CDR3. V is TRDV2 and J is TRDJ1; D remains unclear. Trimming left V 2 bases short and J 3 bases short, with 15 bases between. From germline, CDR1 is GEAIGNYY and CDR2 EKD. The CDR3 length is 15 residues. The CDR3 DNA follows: TGTGCCTGTGACATATTAGGAGGTCCGGCCGATAAACTCATCTTT. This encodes CACDILGGPADKLIF.

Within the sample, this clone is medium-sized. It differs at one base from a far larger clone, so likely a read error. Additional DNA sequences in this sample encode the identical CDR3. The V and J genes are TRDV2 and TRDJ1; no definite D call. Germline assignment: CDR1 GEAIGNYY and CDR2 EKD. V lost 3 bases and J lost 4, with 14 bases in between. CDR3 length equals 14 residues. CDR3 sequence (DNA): TGTGCCTGTGACCCGTTGGGAGGTAGCGATAAACTCATCTTT. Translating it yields CACDPLGGSDKLIF.

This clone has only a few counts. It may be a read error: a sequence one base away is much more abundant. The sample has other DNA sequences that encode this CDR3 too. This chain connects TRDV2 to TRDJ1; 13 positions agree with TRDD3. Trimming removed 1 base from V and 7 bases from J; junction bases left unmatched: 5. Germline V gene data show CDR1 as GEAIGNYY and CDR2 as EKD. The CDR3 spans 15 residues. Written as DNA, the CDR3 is TGTGCCTGTGACACACTGGGGGATACGGAGGCTAAACTCATCTTT. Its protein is CACDTLGDTEAKLIF.

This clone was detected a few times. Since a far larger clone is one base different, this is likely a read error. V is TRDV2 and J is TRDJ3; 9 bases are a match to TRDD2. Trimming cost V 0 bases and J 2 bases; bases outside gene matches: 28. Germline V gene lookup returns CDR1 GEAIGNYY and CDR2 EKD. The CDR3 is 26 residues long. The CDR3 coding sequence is TGTGCCTGTGACACCGTAAGCCTTCCTACGGAAGAGAGGATGGAGTTTAGGCCCTGGGACACCCGACAGATGTTTTTC. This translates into CACDTVSLPTEERMEFRPWDTRQMFF.

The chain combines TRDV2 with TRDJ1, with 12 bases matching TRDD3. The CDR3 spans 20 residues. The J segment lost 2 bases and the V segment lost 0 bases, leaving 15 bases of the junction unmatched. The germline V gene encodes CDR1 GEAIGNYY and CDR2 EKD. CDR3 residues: CACDTVWGIRGVMTTDKLIF. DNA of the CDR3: TGTGCCTGTGACACCGTCTGGGGGATACGCGGGGTTATGACGACCGATAAACTCATCTTT.

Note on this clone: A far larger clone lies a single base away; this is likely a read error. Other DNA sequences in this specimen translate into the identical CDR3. CDR3 residues: CACDTVDHGGYATDKLIF. CDR3 DNA sequence: TGTGCCTGTGACACTGTGGACCATGGGGGATACGCTACCGATAAACTCATCTTT. This chain connects TRDV2 to TRDJ1, with 11 nucleotides matching TRDD3. With 1 base clipped from V and 2 bases from J, the junction kept 11 bases outside the gene matches. Germline V CDR1 and CDR2: GEAIGNYY, EKD. The CDR3 spans 18 residues.

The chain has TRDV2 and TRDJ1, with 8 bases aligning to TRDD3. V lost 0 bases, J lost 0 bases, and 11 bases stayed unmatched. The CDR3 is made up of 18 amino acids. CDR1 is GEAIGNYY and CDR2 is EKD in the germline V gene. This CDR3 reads CACDTVSGGLRYTDKLIF. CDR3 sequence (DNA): TGTGCCTGTGACACCGTGTCTGGGGGACTACGGTACACCGATAAACTCATCTTT.

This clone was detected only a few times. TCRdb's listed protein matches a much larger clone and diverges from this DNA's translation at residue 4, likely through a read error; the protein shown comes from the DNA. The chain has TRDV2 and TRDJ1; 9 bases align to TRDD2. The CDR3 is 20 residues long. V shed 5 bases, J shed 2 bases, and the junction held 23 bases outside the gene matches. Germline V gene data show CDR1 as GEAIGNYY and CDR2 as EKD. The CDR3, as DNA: TGTGCCTGTGGCCCGATTGAAGGCCTTCCTACGCCGGGGTTTACCGATAAACTCATCTTT. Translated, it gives CACGPIEGLPTPGFTDKLIF.

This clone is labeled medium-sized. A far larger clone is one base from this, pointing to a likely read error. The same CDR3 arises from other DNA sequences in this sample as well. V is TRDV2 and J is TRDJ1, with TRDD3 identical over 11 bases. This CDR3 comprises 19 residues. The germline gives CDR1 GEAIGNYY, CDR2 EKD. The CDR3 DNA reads TGCGCCTGTGATAAACTGGGGGATAAGGGAAAAACGTACACCGATAAACTCATCTTT. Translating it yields CACDKLGDKGKTYTDKLIF.

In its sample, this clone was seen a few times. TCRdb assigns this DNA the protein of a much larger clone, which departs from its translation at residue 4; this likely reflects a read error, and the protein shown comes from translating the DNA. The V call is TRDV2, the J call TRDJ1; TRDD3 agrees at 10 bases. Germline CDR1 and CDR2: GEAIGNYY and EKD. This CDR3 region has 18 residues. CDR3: CACNTVLGGYGSTDKLIF. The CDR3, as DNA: TGTGCCTGTAACACTGTACTCGGGGGATACGGGTCCACCGATAAACTCATCTTT.

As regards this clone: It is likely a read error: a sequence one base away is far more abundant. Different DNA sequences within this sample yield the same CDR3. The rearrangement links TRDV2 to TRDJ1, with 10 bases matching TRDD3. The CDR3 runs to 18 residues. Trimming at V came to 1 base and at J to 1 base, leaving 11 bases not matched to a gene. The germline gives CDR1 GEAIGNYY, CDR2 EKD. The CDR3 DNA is TGTGCCTGTGACACTGTGCTCGGGGGATACGGGTCCACCGATAAACTCATCTTT. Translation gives CACDTVLGGYGSTDKLIF.

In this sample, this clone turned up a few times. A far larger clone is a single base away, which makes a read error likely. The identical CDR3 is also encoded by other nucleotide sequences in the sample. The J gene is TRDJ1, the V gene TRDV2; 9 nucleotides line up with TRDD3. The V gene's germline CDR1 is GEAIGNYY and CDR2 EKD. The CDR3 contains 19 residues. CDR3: CACDTVGLGDALGTDKLIF. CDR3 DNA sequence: TGCGCCTGTGACACCGTCGGTCTGGGGGATGCACTTGGCACCGATAAACTCATCTTT.

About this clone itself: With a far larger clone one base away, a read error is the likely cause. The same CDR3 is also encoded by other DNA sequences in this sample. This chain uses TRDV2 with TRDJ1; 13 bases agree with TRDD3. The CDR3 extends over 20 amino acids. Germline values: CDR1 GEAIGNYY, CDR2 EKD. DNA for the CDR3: TGCGCCTGTGACACGGTCCCTACTGGGGGATACGATAAGTACACCGATAAACTCATCTTT. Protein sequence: CACDTVPTGGYDKYTDKLIF.

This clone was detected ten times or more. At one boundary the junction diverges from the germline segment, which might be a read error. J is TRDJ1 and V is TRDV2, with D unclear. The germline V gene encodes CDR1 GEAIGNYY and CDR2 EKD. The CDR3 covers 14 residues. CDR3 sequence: CACDSLSCTDNLIF. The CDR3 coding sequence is TGTGCCTGTGACAGTCTGTCGTGCACCGATAACCTCATCTTT.

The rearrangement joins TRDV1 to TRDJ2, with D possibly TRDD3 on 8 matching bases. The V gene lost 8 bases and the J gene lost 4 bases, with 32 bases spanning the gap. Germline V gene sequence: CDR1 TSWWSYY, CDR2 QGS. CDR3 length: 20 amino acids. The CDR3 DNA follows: TGTGCTCTTAATCTTCCTAGTTGGTACCGGGGATACTTGCCGACAGCACAACTCTTCTTT. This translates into CALNLPSWYRGYLPTAQLFF.